These T cell receptor beta chains were read from a single sample in a study of blood T cells in healthy people across ages. TCRdb re-derived calls from the 5' RACE reads in MiXCR, one entry per CDR3 protein. The sample yields 700,000 or so distinct CDR3 sequences, 22% seen once. Sequencing input: blood. These receptors originate from a man between 65 and 80 years old in good health. Each CDR3 is given with its conserved first and last residue. D genes are given only for firm matches. Clone size is stated in some rows and not others, as once, few, many or a class when expanded.

- TRBJ2-7 TRBV29-1 - 11 TGCAGCGTTGGTCCTTGCTACGAGCAGTACTTC CSVGPCYEQYF
- TRBJ2-5 TRBV7-2 - 17 TGTGCCAGCAGCTTAGTAAGGTCTAGCTCCACTCAAGAGACCCAGTACTTC CASSLVRSSSTQETQYF
many TRBJ2-7 TRBV20-1 TRBD2 13 TGCAGTGCTAGGCTAGCGGGGGGTGGAGAGCAGTACTTC CSARLAGGGEQYF
- TRBJ2-1 TRBV21-1 - 16 TGTGCCAGCAGCAATGGGACTAGCGGGAGTGGGGATGAGCAGTTCTTC CASSNGTSGSGDEQFF
- TRBJ1-1 TRBV20-1 - 15 TGCAGTGCTAGAGATCCGGGGCCGGGGAACACTGAAGCTTTCTTT CSARDPGPGNTEAFF
few TRBJ1-2 TRBV10-3 TRBD1 13 TGTGCCATCAGTGAAGGGACAGGCGGGGGCTACACCTTC CAISEGTGGGYTF
- TRBJ1-4 TRBV20-1 - 14 TGCAGTGCTAGAGAGAGTACGGCTAATGAAAAACTGTTTTTT CSARESTANEKLFF
few TRBJ2-3 TRBV7-8 TRBD2 16 TGTGCCAGCACCAGGGGGGCTAGCGGGAGCAGAGATACGCAGTATTTT CASTRGASGSRDTQYF
few TRBJ1-2 TRBV20-1 - 14 TGCAGTGCTAGAGGCCCAGCTTGGAACTATGGCTACACCTTC CSARGPAWNYGYTF
- TRBJ1-1 TRBV6-5 TRBD1 14 TGTGCCAGCAAGAACCGGGACAGGGGCACTGAAGCTTTCTTT CASKNRDRGTEAFF
- TRBJ1-2 TRBV20-1 - 15 TGCAGTGCTAGGTTCGGACGGACGGGTGTCTATGGCTACACCTTC CSARFGRTGVYGYTF
- TRBJ2-1 TRBV7-3 TRBD2 15 TGTGCCAGCAGTCTTTTACTAGCGGCCTACAATGAGCAGTTCTTC CASSLLLAAYNEQFF
- TRBJ1-1 TRBV5-1 TRBD1 14 TGCGCCAGCAGCTTGGGGGACAGGGGAACTGAAGCTTTCTTT CASSLGDRGTEAFF
few TRBJ2-1 TRBV6-6 - 13 TGTGCCAGCAGTTACTCGATGGGGGGCTTTCAGTTCTTC CASSYSMGGFQFF
- TRBJ2-7 TRBV5-1 - 13 TGCGCCAGCAGCTCGGGACTTGGAGGCGAGCAGTACTTC CASSSGLGGEQYF
few TRBJ2-5 TRBV5-1 TRBD2 17 TGCGCCAGCAGCTTGGGACAACTAGCGGGGCTACAAGAGACCCAGTACTTC CASSLGQLAGLQETQYF
- TRBJ2-3 TRBV7-9 - 11 TGTACCTACGAGGAGACAGATACGCAGTATTTT CTYEETDTQYF
- TRBJ1-5 TRBV12-3/TRBV12-4 - 15 TGTGCCAGCAGTACAGTGGGGGGCTTCTATCAGCCCCAGCATTTT CASSTVGGFYQPQHF
few TRBJ2-3 TRBV12-3/TRBV12-4 - 14 TGTGCCAGCAGTTATGTGGTTTCCACAGATACGCAGTATTTT CASSYVVSTDTQYF
- TRBJ1-2 TRBV12-3/TRBV12-4 - 13 TGTGCCAGCAGGCCGGGACTGATCTATGGCTACACCTTC CASRPGLIYGYTF
- TRBJ1-1 TRBV20-1 - 15 TGCAGTGCTAGAGATTGGCGGCAGCCGAACACTGAAGCTTTCTTT CSARDWRQPNTEAFF
few TRBJ2-5 TRBV7-2 - 13 TGTGCCAGCAGCTTAGAAGGGAGTAGGACCCAGTACTTC CASSLEGSRTQYF
- TRBJ2-1 TRBV14 - 8 TGTGCCAGCAGCCATGCGTTCTTC CASSHAFF
many TRBJ2-1 TRBV6-2/TRBV6-3 - 10 TGTGCCAGCAGTAACAATGAGCAGTTCTTC CASSNNEQFF
few TRBJ2-1 TRBV29-1 - 13 TGCAGCGTTGAGGCAGGGGATACGGATGAGCAGTTCTTC CSVEAGDTDEQFF
- TRBJ2-5 TRBV27 TRBD1 15 TGTGCCAGCAGATCAGGGGGTGCGGACCAAGAGACCCAGTACTTC CASRSGGADQETQYF
- TRBJ2-1 TRBV20-1 TRBD2 15 TGCAGTGCTACAGCGGGTAGCGGGGGGGCGGGTGAGCAGTTCTTC CSATAGSGGAGEQFF
- TRBJ1-1 TRBV2 - 15 TGTACCAGCACCACTAGGGCGAGGATGGACACTGAAGCTTTCTTT CTSTTRARMDTEAFF
- TRBJ2-1 TRBV6-2/TRBV6-3 - 11 TGTGCCAGCAGCCAGGGTCGCGAGCAGTTCTTC CASSQGREQFF
- TRBJ1-4 TRBV20-1 TRBD1 16 TGCAGTGCTCCCGGGACAGGGGGCTATACTAATGAAAAACTGTTTTTT CSAPGTGGYTNEKLFF
- TRBJ1-3 TRBV4-1 - 17 TGCGCCAGCAGCCAAGATTCAGGGAGGTCCGGTTGGAACACCATATATTTT CASSQDSGRSGWNTIYF
many TRBJ1-1 TRBV2 - 12 TGTGCCAGCAGAGAAACAGCTACCAAAGCTTTCTTT CASRETATKAFF
- TRBJ2-1 TRBV3-1 TRBD1 15 TGTGCCAGCAGCCAGACCCGACAGGGCTACAATGAGCAGTTCTTC CASSQTRQGYNEQFF
- TRBJ2-1 TRBV1 - 18 TGCACCAGCAGCCTTTCCGGGGGAAAGGTAAAAGTTGCTTATGAGCAGTTCTTC CTSSLSGGKVKVAYEQFF
- TRBJ1-2 TRBV28 - 13 TGTGCCAGCCTTACCCAGGGACGTCGTGGCTACACCTTC CASLTQGRRGYTF
- TRBJ2-5 TRBV3-1 - 13 TGTGCCAGCAGCCAAGCCAGAGCAGAGACCCAGTACTTC CASSQARAETQYF
few TRBJ1-5 TRBV5-5 - 15 TGTGCCAGCAGCTTTAGTCGGCAGCCACTTGAGCCCCAGCATTTT CASSFSRQPLEPQHF
- TRBJ1-4 TRBV29-1 TRBD1 14 TGCAGCGTTCTCGACAGGGCCCTGCAGGAAAAACTGTCTTTT CSVLDRALQEKLSF
- TRBJ2-3 TRBV5-1 TRBD2 16 TGCGCCAGCAGCGATGCACGAAGCGGGAGGGGGGATACGCAGTATTTT CASSDARSGRGDTQYF
few TRBJ2-2 TRBV28 - 15 TGTGCCAGCAGTTATAACAGGGCCTGGGCCGGGGAGCTGTTTTTT CASSYNRAWAGELFF
- TRBJ2-5 TRBV28 - 16 TGTGCCAGCAGTTATTGCTACGCGGAAGACCAAGAGACCCAGTACTTC CASSYCYAEDQETQYF
- TRBJ2-7 TRBV6-2/TRBV6-3 TRBD2 14 TGTGCCAGCAGGGGGACTAGCGACTCCTACGAGCAGTACTTC CASRGTSDSYEQYF
many TRBJ1-3 TRBV20-1 - 13 TGCAGTGCTAGAGTGGGGTTGGTGAACACCATATATTTT CSARVGLVNTIYF
- TRBJ2-1 TRBV19 TRBD2 15 TGTGCCAGTAGTAATCTAGCGGGGGACTACAATGAGCAGTTCTTC CASSNLAGDYNEQFF
- TRBJ2-7 TRBV29-1 TRBD2 11 TGCGGCGCTGCGGGGGTGGACGAGCAGTACTTC CGAAGVDEQYF
few TRBJ2-3 TRBV5-1 - 15 TGCGCCAGCAGCGTTGGCAGGTCCCCCACAGATACGCAGTATTTT CASSVGRSPTDTQYF
- TRBJ2-5 TRBV5-1 - 15 TGCGCCAGCAGCCCCCGCCCAGGGGCGGGTGAGACCCAGTACTTC CASSPRPGAGETQYF
- TRBJ2-5 TRBV5-1 TRBD1 15 TGCGCCAGCACCTCCTCCAGGACAGGGAAAGAGACCCAGTACTTC CASTSSRTGKETQYF
many TRBJ2-5 TRBV7-2 TRBD1 14 TGTGCCAGCAGCCCCGGACAGGGTGTAGGGACCCAGTACTTC CASSPGQGVGTQYF
many TRBJ2-5 TRBV5-1 - 15 TGCGCCAGCAGCTTGAATTCCCCAGCACAAGAGACCCAGTACTTC CASSLNSPAQETQYF
- TRBJ2-5 TRBV9 - 16 TGTGCCAGCAGCGTAGCTTTAGCAGAGGTGGGAGAGACCCAGTACTTC CASSVALAEVGETQYF
- TRBJ2-1 TRBV7-2 TRBD2 15 TGTGCCAGCAGCCAGGGGACTAGCGGGAGTGGCGGGCAGTTCTTC CASSQGTSGSGGQFF
- TRBJ1-4 TRBV18 - 13 TGTGCCGGCTCACCTAACGCCAATGAAAAACTGTTTTTT CAGSPNANEKLFF
- TRBJ2-2 TRBV6-4 TRBD1 16 TGTGCCAGCAGTATTAACAGGGGGCCTAACACCGGGGAGCTGTTTTTT CASSINRGPNTGELFF
few TRBJ2-7 TRBV12-3/TRBV12-4 - 11 TGTGCCAGCAGTGGCCCGCAGGGGCAGTACTTC CASSGPQGQYF
once TRBJ1-1 TRBV20-1 - 14 TGCAGTGCTAGAGATAGGACCCCGTACACTGAAGCTTTCTTT CSARDRTPYTEAFF
- TRBJ1-6 TRBV18 - 14 TGTGCCAGCTCACCAACCAGGGAGGTTTCACCCCTCCACTTT CASSPTREVSPLHF
- TRBJ2-2 TRBV2 - 12 TGTGCCAGCAGTGACTACACCGGGGAGCTGTTTTTT CASSDYTGELFF